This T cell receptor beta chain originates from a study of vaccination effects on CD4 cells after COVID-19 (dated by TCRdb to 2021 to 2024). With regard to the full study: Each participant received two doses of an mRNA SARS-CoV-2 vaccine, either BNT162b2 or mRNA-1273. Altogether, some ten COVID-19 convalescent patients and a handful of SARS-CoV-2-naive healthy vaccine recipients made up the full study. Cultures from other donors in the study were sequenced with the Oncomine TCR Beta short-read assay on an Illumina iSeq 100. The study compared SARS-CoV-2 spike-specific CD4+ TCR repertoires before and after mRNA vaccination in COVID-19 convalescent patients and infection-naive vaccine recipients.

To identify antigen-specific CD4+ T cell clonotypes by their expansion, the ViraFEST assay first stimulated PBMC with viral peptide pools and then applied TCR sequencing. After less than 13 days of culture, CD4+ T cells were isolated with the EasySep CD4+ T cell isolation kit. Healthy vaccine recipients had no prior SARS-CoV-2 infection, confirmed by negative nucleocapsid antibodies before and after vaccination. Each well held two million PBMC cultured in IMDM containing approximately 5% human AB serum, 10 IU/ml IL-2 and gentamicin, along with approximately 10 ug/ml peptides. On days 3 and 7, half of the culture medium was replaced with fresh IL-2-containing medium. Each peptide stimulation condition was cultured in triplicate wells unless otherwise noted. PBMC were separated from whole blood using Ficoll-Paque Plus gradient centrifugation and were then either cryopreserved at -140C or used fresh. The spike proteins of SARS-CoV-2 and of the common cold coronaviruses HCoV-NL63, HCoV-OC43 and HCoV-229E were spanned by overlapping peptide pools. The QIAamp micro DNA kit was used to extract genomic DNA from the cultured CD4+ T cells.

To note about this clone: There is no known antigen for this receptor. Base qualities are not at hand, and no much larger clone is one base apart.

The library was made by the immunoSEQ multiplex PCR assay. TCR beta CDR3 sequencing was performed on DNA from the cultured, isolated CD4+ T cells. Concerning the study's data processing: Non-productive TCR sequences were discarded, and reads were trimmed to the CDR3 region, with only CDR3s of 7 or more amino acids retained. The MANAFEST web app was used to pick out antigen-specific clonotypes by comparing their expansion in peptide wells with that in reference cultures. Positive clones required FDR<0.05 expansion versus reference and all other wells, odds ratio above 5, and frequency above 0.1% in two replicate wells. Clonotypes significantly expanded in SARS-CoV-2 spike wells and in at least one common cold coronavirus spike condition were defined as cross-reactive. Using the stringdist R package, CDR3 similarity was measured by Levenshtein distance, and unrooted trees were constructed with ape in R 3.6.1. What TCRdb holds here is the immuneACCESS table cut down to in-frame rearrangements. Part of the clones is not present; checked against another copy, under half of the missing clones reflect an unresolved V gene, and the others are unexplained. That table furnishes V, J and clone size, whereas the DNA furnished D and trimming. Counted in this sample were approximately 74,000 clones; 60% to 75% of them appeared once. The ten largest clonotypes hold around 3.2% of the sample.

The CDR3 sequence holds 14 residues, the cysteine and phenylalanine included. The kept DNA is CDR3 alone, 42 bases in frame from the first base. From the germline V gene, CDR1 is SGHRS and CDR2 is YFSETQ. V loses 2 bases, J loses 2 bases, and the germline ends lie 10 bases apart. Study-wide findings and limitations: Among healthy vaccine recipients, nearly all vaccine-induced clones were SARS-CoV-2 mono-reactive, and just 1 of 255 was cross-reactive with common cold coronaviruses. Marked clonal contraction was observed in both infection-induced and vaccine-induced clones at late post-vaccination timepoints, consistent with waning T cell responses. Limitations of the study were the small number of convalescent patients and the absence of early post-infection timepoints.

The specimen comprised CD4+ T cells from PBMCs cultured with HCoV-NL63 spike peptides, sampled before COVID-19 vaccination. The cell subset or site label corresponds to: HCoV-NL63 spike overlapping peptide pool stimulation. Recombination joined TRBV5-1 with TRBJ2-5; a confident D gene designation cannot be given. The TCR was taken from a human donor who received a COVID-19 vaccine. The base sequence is TGCGCCAGCAGCTTCCGGGCCCCGCAAGAGACCCAGTACTTC. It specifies CASSFRAPQETQYF.